Each of the 6 T cell receptor beta chains below was sequenced from the same sample in a study of blood T cell repertoires in COVID-19. Produced via immunoSEQ multiplex PCR; TCRdb's table is partial and in-frame only. The sample contains roughly 100,000 clones, around 92% of which appear only once. Sequencing was carried out using peripheral blood. The source is a woman in her sixties or seventies with acute or convalescent COVID-19.

The chain employs TRBV20-1 and TRBJ2-1; a weak D match, TRBD1 (5 bases). Trimming pared 3 bases from V and 3 bases from J, leaving 12 bases between. This CDR3 is built from 14 residues. Per the germline V gene, CDR1 is DFQATT and CDR2 is SNEGSKA (reference sequence). The CDR3 DNA reads as TGCAGTGCTAGTGTCAGGGTAATCTACAATGAGCAGTTCTTC. Protein sequence: CSASVRVIYNEQFF.

The chain employs TRBV5-4 and TRBJ2-5; D not resolved. Germline-derived CDR1 and CDR2 are SGHNT and YYREEE (reference sequence). This CDR3 contains 15 residues. Between the trimmed V and J ends, which lost 0 bases and 5 bases, there was a span of 14 bases. The CDR3 DNA reads TGTGCCAGCAGCTTGGACGCTCGGTCGGTGGAGACCCAGTACTTC. Its translation is CASSLDARSVETQYF.

The rearrangement uses TRBV6-6 and TRBJ2-1; TRBD2 aligns across 7 bases. The V segment lost 5 bases and the J segment 8 bases; nucleotides outside the gene matches: 9. This CDR3 contains 14 residues. Germline CDR1 reads MNHNY; CDR2 reads SVGAGI (reference sequence). The CDR3 protein is CASSPAAGVDEQFF. The DNA for the CDR3 is TGTGCCAGCAGTCCGGCGGCGGGAGTGGATGAGCAGTTCTTC.

The chain carries TRBV6-6 and TRBJ2-7, with 8 bases fitting TRBD2. Germline V lookup: CDR1 MNHNY, CDR2 SVGAGI (reference sequence). This CDR3 region has 12 residues. J was trimmed by 5 bases and V by 10 bases; bases with no gene match: 7. The DNA for the CDR3 is TGTGCCACGAGCGGGAGCACCCACGAGCAGTACGTC. Translating gives CATSGSTHEQYV.

This clone was seen once. The V and J genes are TRBV5-5 and TRBJ2-1, with 7 bases identical to TRBD2. Germline V gives CDR1 SGHKS, CDR2 YYEKEE (reference sequence). J lost 3 bases, V lost 3 bases, and 12 bases had no gene match. CDR3 length: 17 residues. The CDR3 region has the DNA TGTGCCAGCAGCTCGACGGGGGGAGTCAGAAGCTACAATGAGCAGTTCTTC. Encoded protein: CASSSTGGVRSYNEQFF.

The chain has TRBV6-6 and TRBJ1-5; TRBD1 matches at 7 bases. Germline-derived CDR1 and CDR2 are MNHNY and SVGAGI (reference sequence). Trimming cost V 0 bases and J 2 bases; bases outside gene matches: 1. The CDR3 extends over 15 amino acids. The CDR3 bases are TGTGCCAGCAGTTACTCCGACAGGGGCAATCAGCCCCAGCATTTT. Translated: CASSYSDRGNQPQHF.